Below, 25 T cell receptor beta chains from the same sample are listed, as sequenced in a study of PD-1 blockade in classical Hodgkin lymphoma. Time point: cycle 4 day 1 (C4D1), after around six weeks of nivolumab. All trial patients relapsed after autologous stem cell transplantation. Data came from immunoSEQ multiplex PCR; TCRdb stores just in-frame clones and leaves some out. Among 5,500 to 8,000 clones, nearly 85% were seen once, and the ten largest hold almost 30%. This sample comprised peripheral blood mononuclear cells (PBMCs), obtained before the fourth cycle of nivolumab. The receptors were sampled from a human donor with classical Hodgkin lymphoma.

This clone was seen only once. The genes are TRBV4-1 and TRBJ2-3; 12 bases line up with TRBD2. The CDR3 has 18 residues. The ends lost 0 bases at V and 4 bases at J; junction bases unmatched: 8. Germline values: CDR1 MGHRA, CDR2 YSYEKL. The DNA of the CDR3 is TGCGCCAGCAGCCAAGATAAGACTAGCGGGGGTGGCGCAGATACGCAGTATTTT. Protein: CASSQDKTSGGGADTQYF.

The CDR3 reads CASSEVGQIFQETQYF. Written as DNA, the CDR3 is TGTGCCAGCAGTGAAGTTGGACAGATATTCCAAGAGACCCAGTACTTC. The chain employs TRBV2 and TRBJ2-5; D may be TRBD1 (6 bases). Trimming removed 1 base from V and 1 base from J, with 13 bases in between. Germline CDR1 is SNHLY and CDR2 is FYNNEI. CDR3 length: 16 amino acids.

The J gene is TRBJ2-1, the V gene TRBV19, with TRBD2 matching 11 bases. Germline lookup yields CDR1 LNHDA and CDR2 SQIVND (reference sequence). This CDR3 has 15 residues. V was clipped by 3 bases and J by 6 bases; unmatched bases: 4. The CDR3 loop is CASSIPSGGINEQFF. Written as DNA, the CDR3 is TGTGCCAGTAGTATTCCTAGCGGGGGGATCAATGAGCAGTTCTTC.

The rearrangement links TRBV6-6 to TRBJ1-1; no clear D gene. The CDR3 has 13 residues. CDR1 is MNHNY and CDR2 is SVGAGI in the germline V gene (reference sequence). The V end lost 6 bases, the J end lost 1 base, and 9 bases lay between the germline ends. The CDR3 sequence is CASRWSGNTEAFF. The CDR3 DNA reads TGTGCCAGCAGGTGGTCGGGGAACACTGAAGCTTTCTTT.

This sequence joins TRBV4-2 and TRBJ1-4; the D is unclear. This CDR3 spans 15 amino acids. V lost 4 bases to trimming and J lost 4 bases, with 13 bases between them. CDR1 and CDR2 from the germline V gene are LGHNA and YNFKEQ. The CDR3 nucleotides are TGTGCCAGCAGCCCCGGCGGGGAATATAATGAAAAACTGTTTTTT. Its translation is CASSPGGEYNEKLFF.

This rearrangement joins TRBV2 to TRBJ1-2; 12 bases fit TRBD1. V gave up 6 bases and J gave up 7 bases; unmatched junction bases: 9. The CDR3 is 15 amino acids. In germline, CDR1 is SNHLY, CDR2 FYNNEI. As DNA, the CDR3 is TGTGCCAGCAGGAAGCCCGGGACAGGGGGCGCTGGCTACACCTTC. Its protein product is CASRKPGTGGAGYTF. Looking up the rest from reference TRBV2 and TRBJ1-2 gives the full variable domain: EPEVTQTPSHQVTQMGQEVILRCVPISNHLYFYWYRQILGQKVEFLVSFYNNEISEKSEIFDDQFSVERPDGSNFTLKIRSTKLEDSAMYFCASRKPGTGGAGYTFGSGTRLTVV.

The chain uses TRBV19 and TRBJ2-1, with TRBD2 matching 7 bases. The CDR3 spans 13 residues. After removal of 5 bases from V and 4 bases from J, the junction contained 2 bases not matched to a gene. The germline CDR1 and CDR2 sequences are LNHDA and SQIVND (reference sequence). The CDR3 DNA reads TGTGCCAGTAGTCTGGGGGGGTACAATGAGCAGTTCTTC. This sequence encodes CASSLGGYNEQFF.

The genes are TRBV6-6 and TRBJ2-2; no clear D gene. Trimming removed 2 bases from V and 7 bases from J, with 2 bases in between. The CDR3 totals 11 residues. In germline, CDR1 is MNHNY, CDR2 SVGAGI (reference sequence). CDR3 coding DNA: TGTGCCAGCAGTTACGGCGGGGAGCTGTTTTTT. Its translation is CASSYGGELFF.

This clone counts as medium-sized. V gene TRBV11-2 combines with J gene TRBJ2-1; 8 positions agree with TRBD2. This CDR3 is built from 15 residues. V dropped 2 bases and J dropped 7; count of bases not matched to a gene: 7. Germline loops: CDR1 SGHAT, CDR2 FQNNGV. The CDR3 here is CASSLLGLVYNEQFF. DNA for the CDR3: TGTGCCAGCAGCTTATTGGGACTAGTGTATAATGAGCAGTTCTTC.

The chain uses TRBV19 and TRBJ2-7; 8 nucleotides match TRBD1. The V and J ends lost 5 bases and 5 bases, in that order; junction bases with no gene match: 11. CDR3 length: 15 amino acids. Germline assignment: CDR1 LNHDA and CDR2 SQIVND (reference sequence). The CDR3 nucleotides read TGTGCCAGTAGTCCTCTGGACAGGGAGCCGGACGAGCAGTACTTC. Translated: CASSPLDREPDEQYF.

The chain recombines TRBV4-3 with TRBJ2-5; 7 nucleotides line up with TRBD1. V was clipped by 1 base and J by 2 bases; unmatched bases: 4. The CDR3 spans 15 residues. CDR1 and CDR2 (germline): LGHNA, YSLEER. CDR3 amino acids: CASSQGATGQETQYF. CDR3 nucleotide sequence: TGCGCCAGCAGCCAAGGGGCGACAGGGCAAGAGACCCAGTACTTC.

This chain connects TRBV5-1 to TRBJ2-7, with TRBD1 matching 8 bases. CDR1 is SGHRS and CDR2 is YFSETQ in the germline V gene. V lost 3 bases to trimming and J lost 1 base; unmatched junction nucleotides: 3. This CDR3 region has 14 residues. CDR3 nucleotides: TGCGCCAGCAGCTCAGGGACAGGATCCTACGAGCAGTACTTC. This encodes CASSSGTGSYEQYF.

The chain employs TRBV4-3 and TRBJ2-4; D is perhaps TRBD1 (6 bases). Per the germline V gene, CDR1 is LGHNA and CDR2 is YSLEER. V was shortened by 2 bases and J by 0 bases, with 17 bases between the two germline ends. The CDR3 totals 18 residues. CDR3 region: CASSQTILTGQAKNIQYF. Written as DNA, the CDR3 is TGCGCCAGCAGCCAAACCATATTAACAGGGCAAGCCAAAAACATTCAGTACTTC.

The chain carries TRBV5-5 and TRBJ1-2; D unclear. The V gene lost 3 bases and the J gene lost 1 base, with 7 bases spanning the gap. CDR1 and CDR2 (germline): SGHKS, YYEKEE (reference sequence). This CDR3 contains 13 residues. CDR3 protein: CASSSGLNYGYTF. In nucleotides, the CDR3 is TGTGCCAGCAGCTCTGGACTTAACTATGGCTACACCTTC.

The J gene is TRBJ1-2, the V gene TRBV6-1; D is perhaps TRBD1 (5 bases). Germline loops: CDR1 MNHNS, CDR2 SASEGT. V shed 7 bases and J shed 8 bases, with 20 bases lying between them. The CDR3 totals 14 residues. DNA of the CDR3: TGTGCCAGCACGAGAGGGGTTTTTACGGAGGGCTACACCTTC. This translates into CASTRGVFTEGYTF.

The chain employs TRBV5-6 and TRBJ1-1; 10 bases line up with TRBD1. The V gene end was trimmed by 4 bases and the J gene end by 6 bases; junction bases not matched to a gene: 6. The CDR3 is made up of 14 amino acids. CDR1 SGHDT and CDR2 YYEEEE come from the germline V gene. The CDR3 DNA reads TGTGCCAGCAGCAAGGACAGGGGGTGGGCTGAAGCTTTCTTT. This encodes CASSKDRGWAEAFF.

The rearrangement links TRBV7-9 to TRBJ2-7; 8 nucleotides line up with TRBD1. CDR1 is SEHNR, CDR2 FQNEAQ, per germline (reference sequence). V gave up 5 bases and J gave up 5 bases; unmatched junction bases: 14. The CDR3 sequence is 16 residues long. The CDR3 protein is CASSLEAWTGRNEQYF. The CDR3 coding sequence is TGTGCCAGCAGCCTCGAAGCCTGGACAGGGAGGAACGAGCAGTACTTC.

The chain recombines TRBV27 with TRBJ1-1; D is uncertain. Trimming shortened V by 1 base and J by 1 base, and 7 bases separated the two germline ends. Germline V gene lookup returns CDR1 MNHEY and CDR2 SMNVEV (reference sequence). The CDR3 totals 14 residues. The CDR3 sequence: CASSLLPGNTEAFF. The CDR3 nucleotides are TGTGCCAGCAGTTTATTACCAGGGAACACTGAAGCTTTCTTT.

The J gene is TRBJ2-1, the V gene TRBV11-2, with TRBD1 matching over 8 bases. The J segment lost 9 bases and the V segment lost 3 bases, leaving 10 bases of the junction unmatched. Germline values: CDR1 SGHAT, CDR2 FQNNGV. The CDR3 consists of 15 residues. The CDR3 loop is CASSLGQVANSEQFF. CDR3 DNA sequence: TGTGCCAGCAGCTTGGGACAGGTGGCCAATAGTGAGCAGTTCTTC.

The chain uses TRBV5-4 and TRBJ2-7; possibly TRBD1 for D (5 bases). This CDR3 comprises 13 residues. V was shortened by 0 bases and J by 6 bases, with 10 bases between the two germline ends. Germline CDR1 SGHNT, CDR2 YYREEE (reference sequence). For the CDR3, the DNA is TGTGCCAGCAGCTTGGCAGGGTTCCGCGAGCAGTACTTC. It specifies CASSLAGFREQYF.

The chain carries TRBV5-1 and TRBJ2-7; TRBD1 aligns across 9 bases. Per the germline V gene, CDR1 is SGHRS and CDR2 is YFSETQ. This CDR3 spans 15 amino acids. V trimming: 3 bases; J trimming: 2 bases; junction bases outside the gene matches: 6. The CDR3 sequence is CASSSRGQGTYEQYF. In DNA form, the CDR3 reads TGCGCCAGCAGCTCCCGGGGACAGGGTACCTACGAGCAGTACTTC.

This chain joins TRBV27 and TRBJ2-5; TRBD2 agrees at 8 bases. The CDR3 loop spans 15 amino acids. The V and J ends lost 2 bases and 5 bases, in that order; junction bases with no gene match: 7. Germline CDR1 MNHEY, CDR2 SMNVEV (reference sequence). Written as DNA, the CDR3 is TGTGCCAGCAGTTTAGCGGGGGGCGCGTTTGAGACCCAGTACTTC. Its protein is CASSLAGGAFETQYF.

Of note for this clone: This may stem from a read error, because a much larger clone lies one nucleotide away. The chain carries TRBV2 and TRBJ1-1, with D unclear. The CDR3 runs 12 residues. V lost 11 bases to trimming and J lost 1 base, with 11 bases between them. Germline loops: CDR1 SNHLY, CDR2 FYNNEI. The CDR3, as DNA: TGTGCCGGCTTCGCCACGAACACTGAAGCTTTCTTT. This translates into CAGFATNTEAFF. Together with reference TRBV2 and TRBJ1-1, the CDR3 gives the full variable domain: EPEVTQTPSHQVTQMGQEVILRCVPISNHLYFYWYRQILGQKVEFLVSFYNNEISEKSEIFDDQFSVERPDGSNFTLKIRSTKLEDSAMYFCAGFATNTEAFFGQGTRLTVV.

The chain links TRBV18 to TRBJ2-7; 8 bases are a match to TRBD1. The CDR3 covers 15 residues. Germline trimming cut 4 bases from V and 4 bases from J; bases unmatched to any gene: 9. CDR1 and CDR2 (germline): KGHSH, LQKENI. CDR3 sequence reads: CASSQTTGAGYEQYF. The CDR3 DNA reads as TGTGCCAGCTCACAGACGACAGGGGCGGGGTACGAGCAGTACTTC.

This sequence joins TRBV11-2 and TRBJ2-1; no reliable D call. Germline CDR1 and CDR2: SGHAT and FQNNGV. Trimming shortened V by 1 base and J by 1 base, and 11 bases separated the two germline ends. The CDR3 extends over 16 amino acids. The CDR3, as DNA: TGTGCCAGCAGCTTAGTAGGCATGTCTTCCTACAATGAGCAGTTCTTC. Its translation is CASSLVGMSSYNEQFF.